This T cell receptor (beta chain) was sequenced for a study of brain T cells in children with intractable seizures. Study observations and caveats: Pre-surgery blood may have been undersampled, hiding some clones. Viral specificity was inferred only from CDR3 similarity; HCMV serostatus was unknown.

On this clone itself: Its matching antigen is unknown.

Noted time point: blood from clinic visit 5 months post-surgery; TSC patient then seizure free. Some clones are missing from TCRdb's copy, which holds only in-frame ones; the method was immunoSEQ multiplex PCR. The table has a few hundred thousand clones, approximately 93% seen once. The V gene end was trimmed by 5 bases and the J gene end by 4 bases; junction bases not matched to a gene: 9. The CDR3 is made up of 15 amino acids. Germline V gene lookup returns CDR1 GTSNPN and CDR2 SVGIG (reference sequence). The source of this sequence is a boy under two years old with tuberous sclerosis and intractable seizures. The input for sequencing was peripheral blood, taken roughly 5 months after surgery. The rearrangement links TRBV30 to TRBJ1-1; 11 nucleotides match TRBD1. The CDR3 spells CAWLRLGTGGTEAFF. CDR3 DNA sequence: TGTGCCTGGTTGAGGCTAGGGACAGGGGGCACTGAAGCTTTCTTT.